This T cell receptor beta chain derives from a study of cytomegalovirus exposure and HLA in healthy donors (dated by TCRdb to 2016 to 2017). Describing the broader study: An earlier analysis of several hundred of the donors reported 276 Gb of sequence data and 95 million to 120 million unique TCR beta sequences obtained from about 170 million T cells. Both class I and class II loci were covered by HLA typing, at four-digit resolution. The study combined high-throughput TCR immunosequencing, statistical association of individual TCRs with disease status, and machine learning to predict cytomegalovirus infection status. On average, roughly 240,000 unique TCR beta nucleotide sequences were sequenced per donor among 300 to 500 genotyped donors of the cohort, with roughly 18% of those sequences being non-productive. A later analysis re-analyzed previously published TCR beta repertoires from 550 to 700 donors and added high-resolution HLA genotyping to study TCR occurrence patterns. A later genetic analysis used genome-wide SNP genotypes for about 65% of the 666 donors, treating that subset as a discovery cohort. A few DR-DQ haplotypes were treated as single units for association and clustering because of strong linkage in the cohort. All discovery cohort repertoires had been generated using a single sequencing platform. The study aimed to test whether signatures of past pathogen exposure could be identified by cataloging public T cell receptors. Rather than using new phenotypic data, the later analysis identified candidate immune exposures from TCR beta sequences and from how often those sequences occurred across donors. Of the approximately 400 genotyped donors, approximately 82% fell in the genetic ancestry cluster associated with self-reported Caucasian donors. The study profiled the T cell repertoires of about 640 subjects by immunosequencing and related them to cytomegalovirus serostatus. The number of typed donors differed by locus: roughly 629-630 for A, B, C, DRB1 and DQB1; 500 to 550 for DQA1; roughly 600 for DPA1; and approximately 450 for DPB1. Roughly 300 gigabases of sequencing data and 70 million to 95 million unique TCR sequences made up an early release that covered over 550 HLA-typed donors. A separate validation cohort of 90 to 150 different subjects was used in addition to the approximately 670-subject first cohort. To decide whether each TCR beta V gene segment behaved as functional or pseudogenic, an earlier analysis of some 540 of the donors relied on high-throughput TCR beta sequencing. Alongside the repertoire data, information on donor age, sex, ethnicity and CMV serostatus was compiled. The investigation overall reported the following: According to a later analysis, TCR association rates differed among HLA loci, with DRB1 alleles showing the most associated TCRs and HLA-C alleles showing the fewest. A later analysis reported that several top co-occurrence clusters appeared linked to parvovirus B19, influenza, CMV and Epstein-Barr virus. An association between a missense DCLRE1C variant and V-gene and J-gene trimming of TCR beta chains was found in a later genetic analysis and replicated in an independent cohort. Sequencing depth was assumed to be roughly uniform across donors in the presence/absence analyses, though that assumption may not hold. Most CMV-associated TCR beta chains appeared to be HLA-restricted in a later analysis, and the HLA associations seemed to be driven largely by CMV exposure. According to the authors, the approach could potentially be generalized to other disease states and immunological phenotypes. The study listed 150 to 200 TCR beta chains as associated with cytomegalovirus. In this cohort, only TCR beta chains were sequenced, and detectable features were limited by the absence of alpha or paired-chain data. Most TCR sequences were seen in very few donors, while some public TCRs were found in many individuals. Immune exposure information for the cohort was limited to CMV serostatus. A further reported finding was that TCR beta sequences accurately predicted the HLA-A and HLA-B alleles for most subjects in the first cohort. Assigning TCR associations to individual alleles was difficult when HLA alleles, especially DR and DQ, strongly co-occurred. Because counts were too low, about 17 rarely observed V segments, including chromosome 9 orphons, were excluded from the earlier analysis of 500 to 700 of the donors. A group of highly shared sequence variants was considered likely to be a technical artifact of the sequencing pipeline. The classifier was reported to diagnose cytomegalovirus status with high specificity and sensitivity in both the original and validation cohorts. Linkage disequilibrium might explain the correlated functional status among segregating V segments, but an unknown experimental factor could not be excluded. Three of the identified cytomegalovirus-associated TCR beta chains were confirmed in vitro to be specific for cytomegalovirus antigens. Because HLA typing was unavailable for some donors at each locus, only the typed subset was used in association tests. A later genetic analysis reported fewer N-insertions in productive TCRs among donors in an Asian-associated ancestry cluster than the approximately 700-donor mean. In a later analysis, 16,951 TCR beta sequences were associated with specific HLA alleles at a false discovery rate of 0.05. Broadly in line with IMGT annotations, most TCR beta V segments showed up in productive rearrangements about 87% or about 30% of the time in an earlier analysis of approximately 640 of the donors. In a later analysis, HLA-associated TCR beta chains were found to be more clonally expanded and to have lower generation probabilities than equally common non-associated chains.

Details on this clone: Its recognized antigen is unknown. No quality values exist for individual bases; no much larger clone is one base distant.

The cohort consisted of 600 or so healthy bone marrow donors. At the time of sampling, every cohort member was nominally healthy, though immune exposures that went unrecorded were likely present. The donor tested CMV seronegative, placing the donor among the 350 to 400 seronegative members of the cohort. A peripheral blood sample was provided by each donor, and peripheral blood mononuclear cells were used for TCR beta sequencing. Genomic DNA was extracted from the blood cell samples with the Qiagen DNeasy Blood Extraction Kit. The library was made by the immunoSEQ multiplex PCR assay. A mixture of 60 forward primers for TCR Vbeta segments and 13 reverse primers for TCR Jbeta segments was used in the multiplex PCR. A multiplex PCR assay on genomic DNA amplified the CDR3 region of rearranged TCR beta genes. The amplified TCR beta libraries were sequenced on the Illumina HiSeq System as 87-base-pair reads. As for the authors' bioinformatics: Across the 500 to 700 repertoires, a later analysis counted approximately 75 million unique TCR beta chains, roughly 11 million of which were shared by at least two donors. Raw reads were error-corrected and collapsed into unique sequences with a nearest-neighbor algorithm that merged closely related sequences to remove PCR and sequencing errors. To assign V, D and J gene segments, CDR3 sequences were aligned to IMGT reference sequences. For a sequence to be retained, a match of at least six nucleotides was required to both a V gene segment and a J gene segment. A rearrangement was called productive if the CDR3 had no stop codons and remained in frame with V and J, and every other rearrangement was called non-productive. Following IMGT convention, CDR3 was defined as the stretch from the second conserved V-encoded cysteine to the conserved J-encoded phenylalanine. In an earlier analysis of roughly 610 of the donors, sequences lacking an unambiguous match to a single V gene segment were excluded. In an earlier analysis of roughly 600 of the donors, a V segment was called functional when productive rearrangements were above 56.7%, and segregating when the standard deviation between donors exceeded 5%. To diagnose cytomegalovirus status from the catalog of TCR beta chain sequences, a statistical classification framework was built. A later analysis assigned V and J genes by comparing TCR nucleotide sequences with IMGT/GENE-DB human TR gene sequences. Using the TCRdist pipeline, a later analysis assigned CDR3 sequences along with most-parsimonious VDJ recombination scenarios. In a later analysis, each TCR beta chain was defined by its CDR3 amino acid sequence together with its V-gene family, and reads lacking a unique V-gene family were excluded. A later analysis removed 450 to 600 highly shared, low-generation-probability nucleotide sequences to deal with suspected cross-contamination and a sequencing artifact. In a later analysis, a clonal expansion index was calculated for each public chain from normalized within-repertoire ranks of inferred template counts. In a later analysis, generation probabilities were computed with a VDJ recombination model fitted to out-of-frame rearrangements, and the resulting probabilities were checked against IGoR. In a later analysis, TCR-TCR, TCR-HLA and TCR-CMV co-occurrence was scored with hypergeometric tests, and a repertoire-size bias correction was applied to TCR pairs. In a later analysis, false discovery rates were estimated by permuting HLA or CMV assignments 20 times. In a later analysis, co-occurring TCRs were grouped using DBSCAN, and TCRdist sequence similarity was added for clustering within HLA-allele-positive subsets. For co-occurrence clustering, repertoires with fewer than 30,000 or more than 120,000 public chains were excluded, along with four or five repertoires with anomalous nucleotide sharing. Drawn from immuneACCESS, this table holds only the in-frame rearrangements with V and J called that TCRdb kept. Clones are partly lost; checked studies trace under half to an unresolved V gene and leave the rest unexplained. V and J calls and clone size follow that table, whereas D and trimming were derived from the DNA. This sample gives some 120,000 clones in total; 80% of them show up just once. Under 3.5% of the sample goes to the ten largest clones.

The clonotype was recovered from a male donor in good health and CMV-seronegative. Material: PBMCs.

The nucleotide sequence is given as TGTGCCAGCAGCTTAGCGGGAGGGCCTTCGAATGAGCAGTTCTTC. This yields the protein CASSLAGGPSNEQFF. The V gene is TRBV11-2 and the J gene is TRBJ2-1, and TRBD2 matches 8 of the central bases. The junction shows trimming of 1 base on V and 7 bases on J, and the gene matches do not reach 6 bases of it. The CDR3 covers 15 residues, taking in both the cysteine and the phenylalanine. The only DNA kept is the CDR3, 45 bases in frame from the first base. The germline V gene encodes CDR1 SGHAT and CDR2 FQNNGV.